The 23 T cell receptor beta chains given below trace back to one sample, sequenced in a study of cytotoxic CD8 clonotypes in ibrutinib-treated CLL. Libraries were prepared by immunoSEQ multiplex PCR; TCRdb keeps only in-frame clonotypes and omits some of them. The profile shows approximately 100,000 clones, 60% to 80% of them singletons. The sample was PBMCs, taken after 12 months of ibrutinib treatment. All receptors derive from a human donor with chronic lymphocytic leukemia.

The CDR3: CASSSRHTEVTDTQYF. CDR3 DNA sequence: TGTGCCAGCAGCTCCAGACATACAGAGGTCACAGATACGCAGTATTTT. The gene calls are TRBV9 and TRBJ2-3, with D uncertain. V was clipped by 4 bases and J by 2 bases, with 17 bases between them. Germline values: CDR1 SGDLS, CDR2 YYNGEE. The CDR3 runs 16 residues. Drawing the rest from reference TRBV9 and TRBJ2-3, the complete variable domain is DSGVTQTPKHLITATGQRVTLRCSPRSGDLSVYWYQQSLDQGLQFLIQYYNGEERAKGNILERFSAQQFPDLHSELNLSSLELGDSALYFCASSSRHTEVTDTQYFGPGTRLTVL.

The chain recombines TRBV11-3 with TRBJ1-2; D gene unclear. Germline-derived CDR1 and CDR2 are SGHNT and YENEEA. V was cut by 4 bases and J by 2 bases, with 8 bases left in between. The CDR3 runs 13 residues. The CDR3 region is CASSSPPNYGYTF. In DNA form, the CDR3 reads TGTGCCAGCAGCTCTCCACCAAACTATGGCTACACCTTC.

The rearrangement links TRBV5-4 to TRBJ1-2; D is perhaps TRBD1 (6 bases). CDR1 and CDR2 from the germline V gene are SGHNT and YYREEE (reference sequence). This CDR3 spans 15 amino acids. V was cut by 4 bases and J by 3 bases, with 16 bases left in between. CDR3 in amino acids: CASSQGFSGDYGYTF. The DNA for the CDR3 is TGTGCCAGCAGCCAGGGCTTCTCAGGGGACTATGGCTACACCTTC.

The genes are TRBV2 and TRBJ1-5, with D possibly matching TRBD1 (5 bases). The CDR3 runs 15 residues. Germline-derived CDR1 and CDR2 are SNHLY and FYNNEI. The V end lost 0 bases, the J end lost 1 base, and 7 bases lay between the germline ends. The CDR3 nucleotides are TGTGCCAGCAGTGAAGCGTGGGGGAGCAATCAGCCCCAGCATTTT. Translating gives CASSEAWGSNQPQHF.

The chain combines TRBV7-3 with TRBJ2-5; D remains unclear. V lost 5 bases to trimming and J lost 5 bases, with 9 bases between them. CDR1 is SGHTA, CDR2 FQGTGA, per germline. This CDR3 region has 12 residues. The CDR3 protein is CASSPNKETQYF. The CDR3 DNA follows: TGTGCCAGCAGCCCAAATAAGGAGACCCAGTACTTC.

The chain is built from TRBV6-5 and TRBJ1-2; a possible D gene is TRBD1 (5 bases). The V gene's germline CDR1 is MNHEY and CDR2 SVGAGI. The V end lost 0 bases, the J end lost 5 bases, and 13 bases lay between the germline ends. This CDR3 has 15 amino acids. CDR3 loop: CASSYSGTDPYGYTF. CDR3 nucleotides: TGTGCCAGCAGTTACTCCGGGACGGACCCTTATGGCTACACCTTC.

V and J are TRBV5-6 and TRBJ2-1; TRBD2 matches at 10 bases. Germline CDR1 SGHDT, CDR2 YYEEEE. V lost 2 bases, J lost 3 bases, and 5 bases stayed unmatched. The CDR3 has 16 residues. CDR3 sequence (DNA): TGTGCCAGCAGCTTTAGCGGGGGGACTGTCTACAATGAGCAGTTCTTC. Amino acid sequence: CASSFSGGTVYNEQFF.

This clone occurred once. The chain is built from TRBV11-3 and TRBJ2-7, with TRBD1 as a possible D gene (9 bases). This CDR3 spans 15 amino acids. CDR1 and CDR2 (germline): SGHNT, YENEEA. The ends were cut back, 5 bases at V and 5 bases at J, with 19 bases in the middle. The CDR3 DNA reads TGTGCCAGCAGCCCGGGGGGGACAGGGCTCCACGAGCAGTACTTC. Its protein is CASSPGGTGLHEQYF.

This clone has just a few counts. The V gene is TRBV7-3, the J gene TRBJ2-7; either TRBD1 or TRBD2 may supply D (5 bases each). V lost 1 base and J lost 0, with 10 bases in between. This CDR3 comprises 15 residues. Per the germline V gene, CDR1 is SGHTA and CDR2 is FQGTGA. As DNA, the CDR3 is TGTGCCAGCAGCTTAAATCCAGGGACCTCCTACGAGCAGTACTTC. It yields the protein CASSLNPGTSYEQYF.

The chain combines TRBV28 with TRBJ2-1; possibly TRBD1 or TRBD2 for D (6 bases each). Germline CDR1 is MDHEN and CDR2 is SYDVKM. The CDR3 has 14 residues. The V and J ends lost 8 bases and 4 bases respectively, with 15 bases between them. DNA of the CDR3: TGTGCCAGCTCTCTGGAAGGGGGGTACAATGAGCAGTTCTTC. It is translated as CASSLEGGYNEQFF.

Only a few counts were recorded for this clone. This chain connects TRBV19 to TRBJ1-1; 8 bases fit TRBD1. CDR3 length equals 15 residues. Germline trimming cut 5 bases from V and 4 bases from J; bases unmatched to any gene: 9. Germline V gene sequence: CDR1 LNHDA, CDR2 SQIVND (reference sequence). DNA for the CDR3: TGTGCCAGTAGTCCCCGTACAGGGGGGGGCACTGAAGCTTTCTTT. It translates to CASSPRTGGGTEAFF.

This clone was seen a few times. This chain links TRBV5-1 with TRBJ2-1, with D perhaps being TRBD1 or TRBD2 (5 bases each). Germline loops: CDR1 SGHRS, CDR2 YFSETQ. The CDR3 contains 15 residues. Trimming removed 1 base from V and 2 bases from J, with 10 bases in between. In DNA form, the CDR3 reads TGCGCCAGCAGCTTGTGGGGGAGCACCTACAATGAGCAGTTCTTC. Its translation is CASSLWGSTYNEQFF. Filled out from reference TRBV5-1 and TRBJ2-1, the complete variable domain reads KAGVTQTPRYLIKTRGQQVTLSCSPISGHRSVSWYQQTPGQGLQFLFEYFSETQRNKGNFPGRFSGRQFSNSRSEMNVSTLELGDSALYLCASSLWGSTYNEQFFGPGTRLTVL.

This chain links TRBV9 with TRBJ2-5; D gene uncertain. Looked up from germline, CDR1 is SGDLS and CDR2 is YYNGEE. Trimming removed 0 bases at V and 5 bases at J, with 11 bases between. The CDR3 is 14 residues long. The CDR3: CASSVAVSTETQYF. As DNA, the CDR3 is TGTGCCAGCAGCGTAGCAGTATCCACGGAGACCCAGTACTTC.

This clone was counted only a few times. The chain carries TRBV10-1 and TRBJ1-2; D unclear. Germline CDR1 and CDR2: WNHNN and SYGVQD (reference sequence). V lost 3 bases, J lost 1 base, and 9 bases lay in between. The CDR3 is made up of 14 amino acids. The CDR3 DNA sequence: TGCGCCAGCAGTGACGGCAGCCTTAACTATGGCTACACCTTC. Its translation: CASSDGSLNYGYTF.

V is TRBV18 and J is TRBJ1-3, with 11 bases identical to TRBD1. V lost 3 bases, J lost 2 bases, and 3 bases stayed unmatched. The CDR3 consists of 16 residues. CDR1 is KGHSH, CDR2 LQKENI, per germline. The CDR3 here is CASSPGQGGTGNTIYF. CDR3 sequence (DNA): TGTGCCAGCTCACCGGGACAGGGGGGTACTGGAAACACCATATATTTT.

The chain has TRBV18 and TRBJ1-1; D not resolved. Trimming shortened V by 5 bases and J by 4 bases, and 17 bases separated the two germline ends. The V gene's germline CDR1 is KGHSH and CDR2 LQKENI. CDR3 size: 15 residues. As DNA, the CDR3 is TGTGCCAGCTCATCACAAGACGGCGCGGGCACTGAAGCTTTCTTT. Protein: CASSSQDGAGTEAFF.

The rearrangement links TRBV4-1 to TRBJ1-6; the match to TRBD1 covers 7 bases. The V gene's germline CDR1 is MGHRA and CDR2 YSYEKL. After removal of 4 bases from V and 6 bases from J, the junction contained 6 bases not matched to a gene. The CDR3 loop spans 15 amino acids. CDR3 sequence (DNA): TGCGCCAGCAGCCTCGACAGGGCCCTTAATTCACCCCTCCACTTT. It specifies CASSLDRALNSPLHF.

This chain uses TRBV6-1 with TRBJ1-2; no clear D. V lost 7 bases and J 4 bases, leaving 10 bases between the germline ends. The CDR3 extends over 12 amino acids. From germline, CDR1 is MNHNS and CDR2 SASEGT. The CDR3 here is CASINSAYGYTF. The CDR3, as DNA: TGTGCCAGCATTAACAGTGCCTATGGCTACACCTTC.

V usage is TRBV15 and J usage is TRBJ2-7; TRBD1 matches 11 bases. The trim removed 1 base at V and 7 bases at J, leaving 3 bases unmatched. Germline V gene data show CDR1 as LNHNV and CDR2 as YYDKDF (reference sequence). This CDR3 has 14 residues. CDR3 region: CATSRGGQGEEQYF. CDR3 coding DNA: TGTGCCACCAGCAGAGGGGGACAGGGGGAAGAGCAGTACTTC.

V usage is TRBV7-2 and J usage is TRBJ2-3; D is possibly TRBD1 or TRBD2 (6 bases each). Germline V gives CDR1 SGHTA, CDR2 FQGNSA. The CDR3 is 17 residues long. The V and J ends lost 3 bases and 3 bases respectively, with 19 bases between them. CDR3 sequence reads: CASSLSWGAGGTDTQYF. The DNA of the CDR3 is TGTGCCAGCAGCTTGTCTTGGGGGGCCGGGGGAACAGATACGCAGTATTTT.

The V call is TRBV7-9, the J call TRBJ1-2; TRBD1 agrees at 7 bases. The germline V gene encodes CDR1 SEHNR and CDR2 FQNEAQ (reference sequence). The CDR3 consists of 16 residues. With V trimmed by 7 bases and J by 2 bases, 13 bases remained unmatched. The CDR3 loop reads CASIPDRTGLNYGYTF. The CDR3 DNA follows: TGTGCCAGCATCCCAGATAGGACAGGACTGAACTATGGCTACACCTTC. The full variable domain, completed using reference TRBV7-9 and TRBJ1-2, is DTGVSQNPRHKITKRGQNVTFRCDPISEHNRLYWYRQTLGQGPEFLTYFQNEAQLEKSRLLSDRFSAERPKGSFSTLEIQRTEQGDSAMYLCASIPDRTGLNYGYTFGSGTRLTVV.

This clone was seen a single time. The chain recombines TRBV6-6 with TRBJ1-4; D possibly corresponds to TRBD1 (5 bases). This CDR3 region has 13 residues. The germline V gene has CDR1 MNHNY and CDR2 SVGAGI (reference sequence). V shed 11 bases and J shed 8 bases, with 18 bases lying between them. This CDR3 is CAGSGGEEEKLFF. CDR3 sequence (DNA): TGTGCCGGAAGTGGGGGAGAGGAAGAAAAACTGTTTTTT.

The CDR3 DNA follows: TGTGCCAGCAATATGAGGAGCTCCTACAATGAGCAGTTCTTC. It specifies CASNMRSSYNEQFF. The chain uses TRBV2 and TRBJ2-1; D not certain. Between the trimmed V and J ends, which lost 7 bases and 0 bases, there was a span of 10 bases. The CDR3 spans 14 residues. Germline values: CDR1 SNHLY, CDR2 FYNNEI.